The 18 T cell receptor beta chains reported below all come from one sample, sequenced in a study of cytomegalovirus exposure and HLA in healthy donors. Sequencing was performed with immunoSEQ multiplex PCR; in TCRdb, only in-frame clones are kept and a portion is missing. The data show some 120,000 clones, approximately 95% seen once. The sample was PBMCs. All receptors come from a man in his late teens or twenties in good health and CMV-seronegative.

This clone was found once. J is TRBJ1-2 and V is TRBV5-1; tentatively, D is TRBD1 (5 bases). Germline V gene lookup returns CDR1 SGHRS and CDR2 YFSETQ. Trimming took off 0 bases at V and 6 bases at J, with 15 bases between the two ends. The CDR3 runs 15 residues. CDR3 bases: TGCGCCAGCAGCTTGGCCAGATCAGGAGGGGATGGCTACACCTTC. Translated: CASSLARSGGDGYTF. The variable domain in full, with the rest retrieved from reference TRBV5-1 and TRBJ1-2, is KAGVTQTPRYLIKTRGQQVTLSCSPISGHRSVSWYQQTPGQGLQFLFEYFSETQRNKGNFPGRFSGRQFSNSRSEMNVSTLELGDSALYLCASSLARSGGDGYTFGSGTRLTVV.

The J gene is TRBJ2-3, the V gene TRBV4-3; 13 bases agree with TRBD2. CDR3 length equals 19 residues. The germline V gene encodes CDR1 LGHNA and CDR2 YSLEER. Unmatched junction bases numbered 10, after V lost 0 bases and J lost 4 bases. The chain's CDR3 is CASSQDLRLAGGSPDTQYF. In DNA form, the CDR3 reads TGCGCCAGCAGCCAAGATCTGCGACTAGCGGGAGGATCACCAGATACGCAGTATTTT.

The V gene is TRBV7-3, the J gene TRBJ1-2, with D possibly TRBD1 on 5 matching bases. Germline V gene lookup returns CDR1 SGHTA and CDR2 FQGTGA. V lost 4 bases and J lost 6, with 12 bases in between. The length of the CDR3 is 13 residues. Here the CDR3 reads CASSSGGPDGYTF. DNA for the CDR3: TGTGCCAGCAGCTCCGGGGGACCCGATGGCTACACCTTC.

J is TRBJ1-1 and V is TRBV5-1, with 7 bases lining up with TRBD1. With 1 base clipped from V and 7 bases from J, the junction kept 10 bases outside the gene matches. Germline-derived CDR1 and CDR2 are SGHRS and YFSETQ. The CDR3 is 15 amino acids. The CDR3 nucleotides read TGCGCCAGCAGCTTGAATTTTGGGGACAGTATTGAAGCTTTCTTT. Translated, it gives CASSLNFGDSIEAFF. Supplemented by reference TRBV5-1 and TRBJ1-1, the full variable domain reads KAGVTQTPRYLIKTRGQQVTLSCSPISGHRSVSWYQQTPGQGLQFLFEYFSETQRNKGNFPGRFSGRQFSNSRSEMNVSTLELGDSALYLCASSLNFGDSIEAFFGQGTRLTVV.

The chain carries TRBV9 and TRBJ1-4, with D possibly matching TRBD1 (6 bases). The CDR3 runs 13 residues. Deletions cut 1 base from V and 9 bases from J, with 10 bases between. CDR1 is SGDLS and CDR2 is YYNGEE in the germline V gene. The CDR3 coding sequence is TGTGCCAGCAGCGTAAACCAGGGGCAAAAACTGTTTTTT. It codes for CASSVNQGQKLFF.

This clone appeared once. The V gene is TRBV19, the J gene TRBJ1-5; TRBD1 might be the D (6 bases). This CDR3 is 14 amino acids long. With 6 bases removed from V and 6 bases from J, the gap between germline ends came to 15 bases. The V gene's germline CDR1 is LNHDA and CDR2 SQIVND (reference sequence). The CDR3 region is CASRFPRGRQPQHF. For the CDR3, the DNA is TGTGCCAGTAGATTCCCGCGGGGGCGTCAGCCCCAGCATTTT.

The CDR3 sequence: CASSYSGEETQYF. CDR3 nucleotide sequence: TGTGCCAGCAGTTACTCTGGAGAAGAGACCCAGTACTTC. V is TRBV6-5 and J is TRBJ2-5; D not certain. Germline-derived CDR1 and CDR2 are MNHEY and SVGAGI. V lost 0 bases and J 3 bases, leaving 5 bases between the germline ends. The CDR3 is made up of 13 amino acids.

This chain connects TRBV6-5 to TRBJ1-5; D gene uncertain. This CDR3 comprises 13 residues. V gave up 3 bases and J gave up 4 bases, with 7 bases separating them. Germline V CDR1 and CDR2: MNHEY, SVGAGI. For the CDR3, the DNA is TGTGCCAGCAGTTATAGCCCGAATCAGCCCCAGCATTTT. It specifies CASSYSPNQPQHF.

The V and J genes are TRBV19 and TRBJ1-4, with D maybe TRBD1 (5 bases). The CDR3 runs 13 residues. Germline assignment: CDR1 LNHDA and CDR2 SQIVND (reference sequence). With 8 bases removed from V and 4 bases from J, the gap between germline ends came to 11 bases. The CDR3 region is CASGLGGNEKLFF. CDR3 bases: TGTGCCAGTGGGTTGGGGGGTAATGAAAAACTGTTTTTT.

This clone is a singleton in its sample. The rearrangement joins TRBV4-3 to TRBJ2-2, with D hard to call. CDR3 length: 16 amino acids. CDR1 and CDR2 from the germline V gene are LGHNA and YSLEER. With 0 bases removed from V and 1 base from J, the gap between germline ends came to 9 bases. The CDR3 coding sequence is TGCGCCAGCAGCCAAGATTGGCAGGAGAACACCGGGGAGCTGTTTTTT. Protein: CASSQDWQENTGELFF.

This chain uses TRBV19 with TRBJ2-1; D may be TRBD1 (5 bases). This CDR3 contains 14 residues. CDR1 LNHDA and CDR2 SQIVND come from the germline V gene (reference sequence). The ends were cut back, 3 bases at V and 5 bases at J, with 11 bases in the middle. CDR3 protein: CASSMAGLNNEQFF. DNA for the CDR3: TGTGCCAGTAGTATGGCAGGGCTCAACAATGAGCAGTTCTTC.

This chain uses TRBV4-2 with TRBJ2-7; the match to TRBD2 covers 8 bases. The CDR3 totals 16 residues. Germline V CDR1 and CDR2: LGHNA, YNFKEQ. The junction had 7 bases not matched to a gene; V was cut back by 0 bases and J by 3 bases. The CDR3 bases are TGTGCCAGCAGCCAAGATCAGGCTAGCGGGCGCTACGAGCAGTACTTC. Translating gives CASSQDQASGRYEQYF.

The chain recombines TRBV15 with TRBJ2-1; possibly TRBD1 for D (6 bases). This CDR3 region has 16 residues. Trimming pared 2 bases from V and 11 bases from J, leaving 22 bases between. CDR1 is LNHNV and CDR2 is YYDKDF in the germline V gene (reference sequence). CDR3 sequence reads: CATSRPRDTVGVKQFF. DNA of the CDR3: TGTGCCACCAGCAGACCCCGGGACACCGTAGGGGTGAAGCAGTTCTTC. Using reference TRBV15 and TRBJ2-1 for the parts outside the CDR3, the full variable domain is DAMVIQNPRYQVTQFGKPVTLSCSQTLNHNVMYWYQQKSSQAPKLLFHYYDKDFNNEADTPDNFQSRRPNTSFCFLDIRSPGLGDTAMYLCATSRPRDTVGVKQFFGPGTRLTVL.

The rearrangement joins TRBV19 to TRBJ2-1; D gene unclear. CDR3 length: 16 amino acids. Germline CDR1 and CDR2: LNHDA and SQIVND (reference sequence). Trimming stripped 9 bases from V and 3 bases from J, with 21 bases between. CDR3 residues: CASPPNGSPYYNEQFF. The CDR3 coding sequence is TGTGCCAGCCCCCCAAATGGTAGCCCTTACTACAATGAGCAGTTCTTC.

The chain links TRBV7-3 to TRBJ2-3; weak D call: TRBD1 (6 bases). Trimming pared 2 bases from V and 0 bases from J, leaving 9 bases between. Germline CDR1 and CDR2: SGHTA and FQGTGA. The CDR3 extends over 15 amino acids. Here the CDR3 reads CASSLSGTSTDTQYF. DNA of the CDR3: TGTGCCAGCAGCTTATCGGGGACAAGCACAGATACGCAGTATTTT. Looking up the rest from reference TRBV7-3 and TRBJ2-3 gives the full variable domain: GAGVSQTPSNKVTEKGKYVELRCDPISGHTALYWYRQSLGQGPEFLIYFQGTGAADDSGLPNDRFFAVRPEGSVSTLKIQRTERGDSAVYLCASSLSGTSTDTQYFGPGTRLTVL.

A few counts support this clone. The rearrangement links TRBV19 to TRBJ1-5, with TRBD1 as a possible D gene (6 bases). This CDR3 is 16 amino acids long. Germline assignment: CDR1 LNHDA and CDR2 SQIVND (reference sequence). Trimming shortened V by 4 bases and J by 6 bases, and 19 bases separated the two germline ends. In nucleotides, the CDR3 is TGTGCCAGTAGTAAGTTGCAGGGGTGGTCGTCTCAGCCCCAGCATTTT. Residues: CASSKLQGWSSQPQHF. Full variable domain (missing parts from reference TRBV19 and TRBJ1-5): DGGITQSPKYLFRKEGQNVTLSCEQNLNHDAMYWYRQDPGQGLRLIYYSQIVNDFQKGDIAEGYSVSREKKESFPLTVTSAQKNPTAFYLCASSKLQGWSSQPQHFGDGTRLSIL.

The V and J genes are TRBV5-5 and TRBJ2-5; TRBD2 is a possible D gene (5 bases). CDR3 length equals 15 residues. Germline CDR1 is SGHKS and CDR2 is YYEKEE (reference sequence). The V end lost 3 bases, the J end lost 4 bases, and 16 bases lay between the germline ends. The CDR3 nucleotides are TGTGCCAGCAGCTCACAATGGGCCCGGGGAGAGACCCAGTACTTC. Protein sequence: CASSSQWARGETQYF.

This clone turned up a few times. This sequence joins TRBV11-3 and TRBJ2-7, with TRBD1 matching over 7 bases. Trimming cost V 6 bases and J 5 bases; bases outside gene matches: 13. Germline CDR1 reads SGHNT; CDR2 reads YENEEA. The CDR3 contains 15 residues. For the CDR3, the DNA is TGTGCCAGCAGTTACCCCTTCACAGGGGTGGACGAGCAGTACTTC. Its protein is CASSYPFTGVDEQYF.